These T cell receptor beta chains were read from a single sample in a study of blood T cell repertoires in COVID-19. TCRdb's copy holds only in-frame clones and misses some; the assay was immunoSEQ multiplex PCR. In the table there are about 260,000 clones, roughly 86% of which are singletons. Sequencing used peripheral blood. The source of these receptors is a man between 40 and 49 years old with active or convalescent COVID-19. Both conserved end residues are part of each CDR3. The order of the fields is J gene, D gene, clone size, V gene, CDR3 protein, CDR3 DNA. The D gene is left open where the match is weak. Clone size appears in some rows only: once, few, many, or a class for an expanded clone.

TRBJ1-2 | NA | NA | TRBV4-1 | CASSQASGDGYTF | TGCGCCAGCAGCCAAGCGTCGGGAGATGGCTACACCTTC
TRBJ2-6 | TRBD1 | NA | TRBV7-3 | CASSSPGQGTNVLTF | TGTGCCAGCAGCTCACCGGGACAGGGGACCAACGTCCTGACTTTC
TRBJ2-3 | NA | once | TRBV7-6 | CASSLGGLFTDTQYF | TGTGCCAGCAGCTTAGGGGGGCTCTTCACAGATACGCAGTATTTT
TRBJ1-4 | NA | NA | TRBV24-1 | CATSASGGRGSNEKLFF | TGTGCCACCAGTGCCTCGGGGGGGCGCGGATCTAATGAAAAACTGTTTTTT
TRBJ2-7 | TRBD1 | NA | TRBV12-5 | CASGLGTGYEQYF | TGTGCTAGTGGTTTGGGGACAGGCTACGAGCAGTACTTC
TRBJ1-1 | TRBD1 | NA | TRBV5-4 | CASSSLGQGAFF | TGTGCCAGCAGCAGTTTGGGACAGGGGGCTTTCTTT
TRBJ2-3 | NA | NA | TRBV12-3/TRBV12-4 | CASSLWTLDTQYF | TGTGCCAGCAGTTTATGGACTTTAGATACGCAGTATTTT
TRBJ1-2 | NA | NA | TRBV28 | CASTGTHYGYTF | TGTGCCAGTACCGGGACTCACTATGGCTACACCTTC
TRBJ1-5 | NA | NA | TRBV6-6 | CASSRSYRAANQPQHF | TGTGCCAGCAGTCGATCTTACAGGGCCGCGAATCAGCCCCAGCATTTT
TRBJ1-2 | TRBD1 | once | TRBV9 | CASSVDEGTGVSFGYTF | TGTGCCAGCAGCGTAGATGAGGGGACAGGGGTTTCGTTCGGCTACACCTTC
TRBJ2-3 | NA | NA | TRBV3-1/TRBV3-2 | CASALYGGTDTQYF | TGTGCCAGCGCCCTCTACGGGGGCACAGATACGCAGTATTTT
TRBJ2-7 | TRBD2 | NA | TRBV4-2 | CASSQDSGRAVEQYF | TGTGCCAGCAGCCAAGATAGCGGGAGGGCCGTCGAGCAGTACTTC
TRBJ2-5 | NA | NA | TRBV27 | CASSLAGLETQYF | TGTGCCAGCAGTTTGGCGGGACTAGAGACCCAGTACTTC
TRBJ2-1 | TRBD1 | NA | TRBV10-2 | CASSEPWTGGNEQFF | TGCGCCAGCAGTGAGCCCTGGACAGGGGGCAATGAGCAGTTCTTC
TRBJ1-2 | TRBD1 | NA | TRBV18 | CASSPGQAQGHYGYTF | TGTGCCAGCTCACCTGGACAGGCACAGGGACACTATGGCTACACCTTC
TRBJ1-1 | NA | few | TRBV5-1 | CASSLNPGVNTEAFF | TGCGCCAGCAGCTTGAATCCAGGGGTAAACACTGAAGCTTTCTTT
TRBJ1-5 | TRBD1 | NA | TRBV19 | CASRRTQGEANQPQHF | TGTGCCAGTAGAAGAACCCAGGGGGAGGCCAATCAGCCCCAGCATTTT
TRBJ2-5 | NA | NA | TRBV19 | CASSTTRGETQYF | TGTGCCAGTAGCACGACTAGGGGAGAGACCCAGTACTTC
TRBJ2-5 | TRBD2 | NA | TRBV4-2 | CASSQGTSEETQYF | TGTGCCAGCAGCCAAGGGACTAGCGAAGAGACCCAGTACTTC
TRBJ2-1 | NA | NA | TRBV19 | CASSSTPPGVNEQFF | TGTGCCAGTAGTTCCACCCCCCCGGGAGTCAATGAGCAGTTCTTC
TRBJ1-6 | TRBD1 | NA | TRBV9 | CASSVTGVFSPLHF | TGTGCCAGCAGCGTGACAGGGGTATTCTCACCCCTCCACTTT
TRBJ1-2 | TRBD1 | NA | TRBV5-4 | CASSPPPGQGSGYTF | TGTGCCAGCAGCCCACCCCCGGGACAGGGCTCGGGCTACACCTTC
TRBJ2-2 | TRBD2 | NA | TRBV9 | CASSPRGTSDTGELFF | TGTGCCAGCAGCCCCCGGGGTACTAGCGACACCGGGGAGCTGTTTTTT
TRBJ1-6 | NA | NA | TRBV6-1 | CANSDSGYNSPLHF | TGTGCCAACAGTGACAGTGGCTATAATTCACCCCTCCACTTT
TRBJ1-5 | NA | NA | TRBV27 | CASMTRTPGQPQHF | TGTGCCAGCATGACGCGGACACCGGGTCAGCCCCAGCATTTT
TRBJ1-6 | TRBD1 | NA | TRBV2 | CASSEQGVGSPLHF | TGTGCCAGCAGTGAACAGGGGGTAGGTTCACCCCTCCACTTT
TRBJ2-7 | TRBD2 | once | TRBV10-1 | CASSEVRSGGPSYEQYF | TGCGCCAGCAGTGAAGTTCGATCGGGGGGGCCCTCCTACGAGCAGTACTTC
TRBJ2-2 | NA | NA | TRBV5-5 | CASSLSSGSITWTGELFF | TGTGCCAGCAGCTTGTCATCAGGATCCATAACGTGGACCGGGGAGCTGTTTTTT
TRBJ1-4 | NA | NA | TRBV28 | CASSLWSREKLFF | TGTGCCAGCAGTTTGTGGAGTCGTGAAAAACTGTTTTTT
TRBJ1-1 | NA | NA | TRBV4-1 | CASSPRTVGTEAFF | TGCGCCAGCAGCCCCCGGACAGTGGGCACTGAAGCTTTCTTT
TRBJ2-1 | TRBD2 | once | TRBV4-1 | CASSAGGNEQFF | TGCGCCAGCAGCGCGGGGGGGAATGAGCAGTTCTTC
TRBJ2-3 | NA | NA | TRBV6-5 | CASTFRSEEDTQYF | TGTGCCAGCACCTTCCGGAGTGAGGAGGATACGCAGTATTTT
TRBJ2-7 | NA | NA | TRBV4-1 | CASSPAGGPGDEQYF | TGCGCCAGCAGCCCAGCGGGTGGCCCGGGAGATGAGCAGTACTTC
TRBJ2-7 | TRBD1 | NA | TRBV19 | CASSRDRGYEQYF | TGTGCCAGTAGTAGGGACAGGGGATACGAGCAGTACTTC
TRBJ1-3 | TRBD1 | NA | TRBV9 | CASSVTGAQAGNTIYF | TGTGCCAGCAGCGTAACAGGGGCGCAGGCTGGAAACACCATATATTTT
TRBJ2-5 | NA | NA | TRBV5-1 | CASSSGIAQETQYF | TGCGCCAGCAGCTCGGGGATAGCCCAAGAGACCCAGTACTTC
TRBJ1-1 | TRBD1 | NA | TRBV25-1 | CASSDNRGYMNTEAFF | TGTGCCAGCAGTGATAACAGGGGGTACATGAACACTGAAGCTTTCTTT
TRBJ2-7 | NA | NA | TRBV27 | CASSSGYPLYEQYF | TGTGCCAGCAGCTCAGGGTACCCCCTCTACGAGCAGTACTTC
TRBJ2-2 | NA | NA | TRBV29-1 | CSVFPETGELFF | TGCAGCGTTTTTCCAGAAACCGGGGAGCTGTTTTTT
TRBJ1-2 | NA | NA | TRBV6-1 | CASSEAVANYGYTF | TGTGCCAGCAGTGAAGCAGTAGCTAACTATGGCTACACCTTC
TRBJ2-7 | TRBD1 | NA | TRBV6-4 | CASSFIGQGQDEQYF | TGTGCCAGCAGTTTTATAGGACAGGGGCAAGACGAGCAGTACTTC
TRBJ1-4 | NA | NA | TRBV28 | CASRRGTIEKLFF | TGTGCCAGCAGGCGGGGGACTATTGAAAAACTGTTTTTT
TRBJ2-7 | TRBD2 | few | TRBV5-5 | CASSPGTSLTYEQYF | TGTGCCAGCAGCCCTGGGACTAGCCTTACCTACGAGCAGTACTTC
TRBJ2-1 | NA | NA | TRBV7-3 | CASSLVDGNEQFF | TGTGCCAGCAGCCTAGTAGACGGGAATGAGCAGTTCTTC
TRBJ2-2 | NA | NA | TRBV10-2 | CASSGGGAGLSANTGELFF | TGCGCCAGCAGTGGGGGCGGGGCGGGTTTAAGCGCGAACACCGGGGAGCTGTTTTTT
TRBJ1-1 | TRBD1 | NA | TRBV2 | CASSGGQVAFF | TGTGCCAGCAGTGGGGGACAGGTTGCTTTCTTT
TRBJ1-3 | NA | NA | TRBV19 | CASSEGRSSGNTIYF | TGTGCCAGTAGTGAGGGCAGGAGCTCTGGAAACACCATATATTTT
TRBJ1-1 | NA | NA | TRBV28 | CASNVQGLSTEAFF | TGTGCCAGCAACGTACAGGGTTTAAGCACTGAAGCTTTCTTT